This T cell receptor beta chain appears in the sequencing data of a study of Graves' ophthalmopathy and Graves' hyperthyroidism. This CDR3 region has 13 residues. Germline V CDR1 and CDR2: LNHNV, YYDKDF (reference sequence). V lost 3 bases, J lost 11 bases, and 6 bases stayed unmatched. The TCR beta CDR3 regions underwent amplification from RNA transcripts. The workflow started with a first-round RT-PCR run with HTBI primers and then moved on to a second-round multiplex PCR. MiXCR was run by TCRdb on the multiplex PCR reads, yielding one entry per CDR3 protein. This table has hundreds of thousands of distinct CDR3 sequences, 40% appearing once.

The sequenced sample consisted of peripheral blood. V usage is TRBV15 and J usage is TRBJ1-5; 8 positions agree with TRBD1. The TCR was taken from an adult man with Graves' ophthalmopathy. This chain's CDR3 is CATSRTGEETQHF. DNA of the CDR3: TGTGCCACCAGCAGGACAGGGGAGGAGACCCAGCATTTT.